These 14 T cell receptor beta chains share one sample of origin, sequenced in a study of radiation and T cells in renal cell carcinoma. TCRdb's copy holds only in-frame clones and misses some; the assay was immunoSEQ multiplex PCR. The sample shows about 83,000 clones, around four fifths of them seen only once. Time point in this sample: blood 4 weeks post-SBRT, at nephrectomy. Treatment defined: 15 Gy SBRT to primary tumor, nephrectomy 4 weeks later. The sequenced sample was blood, obtained from a patient whose treatment included radiotherapy and nephrectomy. The receptors originated from an older woman with renal cell carcinoma.

This chain uses TRBV29-1 with TRBJ1-2; the D is unclear. CDR3 size: 11 residues. Germline CDR1 SQVTM, CDR2 ANQGSEA. V lost 6 bases, J lost 2 bases, and 7 bases lay in between. CDR3 in DNA: TGCAGCGTCGTGGAGAACTATGGCTACACCTTC. This codes for CSVVENYGYTF.

The V call is TRBV28, the J call TRBJ1-2, with 7 positions matching TRBD1. Germline V gives CDR1 MDHEN, CDR2 SYDVKM. This CDR3 spans 15 amino acids. J was trimmed by 4 bases and V by 2 bases; bases with no gene match: 7. The CDR3 spells CASSLQGVYSYGYTF. CDR3 in DNA: TGTGCCAGCAGTTTACAGGGGGTGTACTCCTATGGCTACACCTTC.

CDR3 protein: CASSDAYEEGTQYF. CDR3 bases: TGTGCCAGCAGTGACGCGTACGAAGAAGGTACGCAGTATTTT. The genes are TRBV6-4 and TRBJ2-3; no firm D call. Trimming shortened V by 2 bases and J by 8 bases, and 14 bases separated the two germline ends. Germline CDR1 is MRHNA and CDR2 is SNTAGT. There are 14 residues in the CDR3.

The rearrangement uses TRBV5-6 and TRBJ2-1, with D perhaps matching TRBD1 or TRBD2 (5 bases each). The germline V and J ends were trimmed by 4 bases and 8 bases, with 16 bases remaining between them. The germline CDR1 and CDR2 sequences are SGHDT and YYEEEE. CDR3 length equals 14 residues. CDR3 DNA sequence: TGTGCCAGCAGCCCGAGGGCCCCAGGGTATGAGCAGTTCTTC. Its translation: CASSPRAPGYEQFF.

This chain uses TRBV25-1 with TRBJ2-1; a weak D match, TRBD2 (6 bases). Trimming took 2 bases from V and 12 from J, leaving 17 bases between them. The CDR3 length is 14 residues. Germline loops: CDR1 MGHDK, CDR2 SYGVNS. The chain's CDR3 is CASSEGTPLTGQFF. CDR3 nucleotide sequence: TGTGCCAGCAGTGAAGGGACTCCATTAACCGGGCAGTTCTTC.

The chain is built from TRBV5-6 and TRBJ2-5; 11 bases are a match to TRBD2. The J call could be wrong; TRBJ2-7 is a better fit for the DNA end. The CDR3 extends over 16 amino acids. CDR1 and CDR2 from the germline V gene are SGHDT and YYEEEE. CDR3 sequence reads: CASSFLAGGFSYEQYF. Here the CDR3 DNA reads TGTGCCAGCAGCTTCCTAGCGGGGGGCTTCTCCTACGAGCAGTACTTC.

This sequence joins TRBV28 and TRBJ2-7; the D gene is possibly TRBD2 (5 bases). The germline V gene encodes CDR1 MDHEN and CDR2 SYDVKM. This CDR3 has 15 amino acids. V lost 2 bases and J 5 bases, leaving 16 bases between the germline ends. The CDR3: CASSLNDWERNEQYF. For the CDR3, the DNA is TGTGCCAGCAGTTTAAACGACTGGGAGCGAAACGAGCAGTACTTC.

The chain combines TRBV19 with TRBJ2-3, with a weak D call TRBD1 (5 bases). V lost 6 bases and J lost 2, with 9 bases in between. Germline values: CDR1 LNHDA, CDR2 SQIVND (reference sequence). This CDR3 has 13 residues. This CDR3 is CASRQGITDTQYF. In DNA, the CDR3 is TGTGCCAGTAGGCAGGGTATCACAGATACGCAGTATTTT.

V usage is TRBV5-8 and J usage is TRBJ1-4, with D hard to call. The CDR3 runs to 15 residues. Trimming took 0 bases from V and 6 from J, leaving 12 bases between them. The germline V gene has CDR1 SGHTS and CDR2 YDEGEE. The CDR3 coding sequence is TGTGCCAGCAGCTTGGCAAGCATGCTGGATGAAAAACTGTTTTTT. Amino acid sequence: CASSLASMLDEKLFF. The whole variable domain, filled in from reference TRBV5-8 and TRBJ1-4, reads EAGVTQSPTHLIKTRGQQATLRCSPISGHTSVYWYQQALGLGLQFLLWYDEGEERNRGNFPPRFSGRQFPNYSSELNVNALELEDSALYLCASSLASMLDEKLFFGSGTQLSVL.

The chain has TRBV19 and TRBJ1-5; TRBD1 aligns across 7 bases. The CDR3 consists of 18 residues. Germline V gene lookup returns CDR1 LNHDA and CDR2 SQIVND (reference sequence). J gave up 3 bases and V 0 bases, and 11 bases lay outside the gene matches. CDR3 sequence: CASSIDRFGTAYNQPQHF. The CDR3 coding sequence is TGTGCCAGTAGTATAGATCGGTTTGGGACAGCATACAATCAGCCCCAGCATTTT.

The chain employs TRBV4-2 and TRBJ2-5, with 9 bases that match TRBD2. V was pared by 9 bases and J by 3 bases, with 17 bases of the junction left unmatched. CDR3 length: 17 amino acids. The germline V gene encodes CDR1 LGHNA and CDR2 YNFKEQ. The CDR3: CASAQIGGGREEETQYF. CDR3 nucleotides: TGTGCCAGTGCACAGATCGGGGGCGGGAGGGAGGAAGAGACCCAGTACTTC.

This clone was seen a few times. In the same sample, other DNA sequences code for this CDR3. The CDR3 DNA sequence: TGTGCCAGCAGCTTGTTATCCCAGCCCCAGCATTTT. This gives the protein CASSLLSQPQHF. V and J are TRBV5-6 and TRBJ1-5; unclear D gene. This CDR3 is built from 12 residues. V was pared by 1 base and J by 7 bases, with 6 bases between. The germline gives CDR1 SGHDT, CDR2 YYEEEE.

The chain uses TRBV6-5 and TRBJ1-1; the match to TRBD1 covers 12 bases. The CDR3 is made up of 15 amino acids. V shed 6 bases, J shed 8 bases, and the junction held 10 bases outside the gene matches. Per germline, CDR1 MNHEY and CDR2 SVGAGI. CDR3 sequence: CASRGPGQGAPEAFF. The CDR3 DNA sequence: TGTGCCAGCAGAGGACCGGGACAGGGGGCACCAGAAGCTTTCTTT.

The chain links TRBV6-1 to TRBJ2-1, with unresolved D. The V and J ends lost 6 bases and 0 bases respectively, with 12 bases between them. This CDR3 spans 15 amino acids. Germline values: CDR1 MNHNS, CDR2 SASEGT. The CDR3 here is CASRGRLDSYNEQFF. As DNA, the CDR3 is TGTGCCAGCAGAGGACGGTTAGACTCCTACAATGAGCAGTTCTTC.